Listed below are T cell receptor beta chains from one sample, sequenced in a study of T cell responses to AZD1222 COVID-19 vaccine. Clones were sequenced by immunoSEQ multiplex PCR, and TCRdb holds only the in-frame ones, with some missing. The sample records tens of thousands of clones, about nine tenths being singletons. Sample: peripheral blood, taken on day 0 of AZD1222 vaccination. The receptors come from an adult in good health. CDR3s include the opening cysteine and the closing phenylalanine or tryptophan. Each record gives: clone size, V gene, CDR3 length, D gene, J gene, CDR3 protein, CDR3 DNA. A D gene is named only where the DNA matches it firmly. Not every row has a clone size; where given, it reads once, few, many or a size class.

size: NA
V: TRBV19
length: 14
D: TRBD2
J: TRBJ2-1
CDR3: CASKVLAGYNEQFF
DNA: TGTGCCAGTAAGGTACTAGCGGGCTACAATGAGCAGTTCTTC

size: NA
V: TRBV19
length: 13
D: NA
J: TRBJ1-1
CDR3: CASSYNANTEAFF
DNA: TGTGCCAGTAGCTACAACGCGAACACTGAAGCTTTCTTT

size: NA
V: TRBV20-1
length: 12
D: NA
J: TRBJ2-7
CDR3: CSASTEGYEQYF
DNA: TGCAGTGCTAGTACGGAGGGATACGAGCAGTACTTC

size: NA
V: TRBV29-1
length: 12
D: NA
J: TRBJ2-3
CDR3: CSARESTDTQYF
DNA: TGCAGCGCTCGGGAGAGCACAGATACGCAGTATTTT

size: few
V: TRBV6-1
length: 14
D: NA
J: TRBJ1-2
CDR3: CASSEGWGLRGYTF
DNA: TGTGCCAGCAGTGAAGGTTGGGGCCTCCGCGGCTACACCTTC

size: NA
V: TRBV14
length: 14
D: NA
J: TRBJ1-5
CDR3: CASSQGNSNQPQHF
DNA: TGTGCCAGCAGCCAGGGGAATAGCAATCAGCCCCAGCATTTT

size: NA
V: TRBV9
length: 14
D: NA
J: TRBJ1-2
CDR3: CASSAMGNSQGYTF
DNA: TGTGCCAGCAGCGCGATGGGGAACAGCCAAGGCTACACCTTC

size: NA
V: TRBV9
length: 13
D: NA
J: TRBJ1-2
CDR3: CASSVEGGYGYTF
DNA: TGTGCCAGCAGCGTAGAAGGGGGCTATGGCTACACCTTC

size: NA
V: TRBV11-2
length: 13
D: NA
J: TRBJ2-7
CDR3: CASSLGPDYEQYF
DNA: TGTGCCAGCAGCTTAGGGCCAGACTACGAGCAGTACTTC

size: NA
V: TRBV5-5
length: 13
D: NA
J: TRBJ2-1
CDR3: CASSLAPPNEQFF
DNA: TGTGCCAGCAGCTTGGCACCTCCCAATGAGCAGTTCTTC

size: NA
V: TRBV28
length: 13
D: NA
J: TRBJ1-2
CDR3: CASSTGAGYGYTF
DNA: TGTGCCAGCAGTACGGGGGCGGGCTATGGCTACACCTTC

size: NA
V: TRBV14
length: 16
D: TRBD1
J: TRBJ1-2
CDR3: CASSQSRTGALSGYTF
DNA: TGTGCCAGCAGCCAATCGAGAACAGGGGCCCTGTCCGGCTACACCTTC

size: NA
V: TRBV7-2
length: 18
D: NA
J: TRBJ2-5
CDR3: CASSDPKFVGDTSETQYF
DNA: TGTGCCAGCAGCGATCCCAAATTTGTGGGGGATACCTCAGAGACCCAGTACTTC